The clone carrying this TCR beta chain appeared a single time. Its antigen is unidentified. The data stem from a study of OX40 agonist ivuxolimab in advanced cancers. General study points: Normalized expansion of T-cell clones was also low for some nonresponders. Clonal expansion was seen in CD4+ and CD8+ blood T cells by week 6 at 0.1 to 3.0 mg/kg.

CDR3 length: 15 amino acids. The V gene lost 5 bases and the J gene lost 4 bases, with 18 bases spanning the gap. Germline V gene lookup returns CDR1 LNHDA and CDR2 SQIVND (reference sequence). Data came from immunoSEQ multiplex PCR; TCRdb stores just in-frame clones and leaves some out. The repertoire includes 70,000 to 100,000 clones, 70% to 90% of them detected once, and around 0.4% sits in the top ten. The V gene is TRBV19, the J gene TRBJ2-7, with TRBD1 as a possible D gene (5 bases). The clonotype comes from an adult with an advanced solid tumor such as melanoma, head and neck, liver or kidney cancer. Sequencing used CD4+ or CD8+ T cells sorted from blood, obtained in a trial of the OX40 agonist ivuxolimab. CDR3 sequence reads: CASSPQWAGQYEQYF. The CDR3 DNA sequence: TGTGCCAGTAGTCCCCAGTGGGCAGGGCAATACGAGCAGTACTTC.